This TCR beta chain was sequenced in a study of regulatory T cells in long-lasting Graves disease. TCR beta libraries were built with iRepertoire HTBI primers and Arm-PCR of CDR3 regions. MiXCR was run by TCRdb on the multiplex PCR reads, yielding one entry per CDR3 protein. This sample has about 470,000 distinct CDR3 sequences, with under 25% found just once. The CDR3 totals 14 residues. Germline V lookup: CDR1 SEHNR, CDR2 FQNEAQ (reference sequence). V shed 6 bases, J shed 7 bases, and the junction held 5 bases outside the gene matches. This clonotype was observed at least ten times. As for time point: persistent/refractory GD, antithyroid drugs over 5 years with positive TRAb. PBMC RNA served as the TCR library source.

The clonotype comes from a female donor with Graves disease. The chain is built from TRBV7-9 and TRBJ1-6; 8 bases fit TRBD1. The sample in question was peripheral blood mononuclear cells (PBMCs), obtained when the disease was refractory, from a patient treated with antithyroid drugs. In nucleotides, the CDR3 is TGTGCCAGCAGACCGGGACAGGCGAATTCACCCCTCCACTTT. Protein product: CASRPGQANSPLHF.